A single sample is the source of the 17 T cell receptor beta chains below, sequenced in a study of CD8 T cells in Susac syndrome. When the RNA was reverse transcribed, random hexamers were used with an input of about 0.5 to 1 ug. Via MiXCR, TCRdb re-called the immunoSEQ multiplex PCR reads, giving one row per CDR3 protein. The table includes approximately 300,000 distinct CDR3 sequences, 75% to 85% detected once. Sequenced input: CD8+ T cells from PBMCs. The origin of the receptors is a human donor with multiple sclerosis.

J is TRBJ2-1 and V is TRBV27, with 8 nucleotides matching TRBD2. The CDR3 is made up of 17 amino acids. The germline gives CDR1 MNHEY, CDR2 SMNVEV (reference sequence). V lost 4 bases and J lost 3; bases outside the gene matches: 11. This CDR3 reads CASSSHVSGNLYNEQFF. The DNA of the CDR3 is TGTGCCAGCAGTTCTCACGTTAGCGGGAATCTCTACAATGAGCAGTTCTTC.

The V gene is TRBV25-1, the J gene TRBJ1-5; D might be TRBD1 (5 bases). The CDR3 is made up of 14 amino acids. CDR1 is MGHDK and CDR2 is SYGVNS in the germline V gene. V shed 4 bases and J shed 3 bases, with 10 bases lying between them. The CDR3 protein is CASSAPGTNQPQHF. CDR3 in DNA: TGTGCCAGCAGTGCCCCGGGGACCAATCAGCCCCAGCATTTT.

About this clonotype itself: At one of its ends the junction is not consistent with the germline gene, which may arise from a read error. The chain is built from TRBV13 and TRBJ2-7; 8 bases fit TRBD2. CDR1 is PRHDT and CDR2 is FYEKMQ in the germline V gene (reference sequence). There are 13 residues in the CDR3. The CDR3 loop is CASSLGGTRNQNF. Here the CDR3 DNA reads TGTGCCAGCAGCTTAGGCGGGACTAGGAATCAAAACTTC.

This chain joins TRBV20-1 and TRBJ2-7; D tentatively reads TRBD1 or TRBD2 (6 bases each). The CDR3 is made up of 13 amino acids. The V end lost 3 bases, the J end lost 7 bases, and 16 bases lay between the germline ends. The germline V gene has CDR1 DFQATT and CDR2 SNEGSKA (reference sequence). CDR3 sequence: CSARIIGGGEQYF. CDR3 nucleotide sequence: TGCAGTGCTAGGATCATCGGGGGCGGAGAGCAGTACTTC.

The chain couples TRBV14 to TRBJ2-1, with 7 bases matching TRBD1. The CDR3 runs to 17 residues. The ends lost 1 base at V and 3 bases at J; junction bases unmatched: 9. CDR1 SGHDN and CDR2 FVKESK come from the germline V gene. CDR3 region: CASSQGLEGAVYNEQFF. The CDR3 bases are TGTGCCAGCAGCCAAGGTCTAGAGGGGGCCGTCTACAATGAGCAGTTCTTC. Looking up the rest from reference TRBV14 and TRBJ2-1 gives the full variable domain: EAGVTQFPSHSVIEKGQTVTLRCDPISGHDNLYWYRRVMGKEIKFLLHFVKESKQDESGMPNNRFLAERTGGTYSTLKVQPAELEDSGVYFCASSQGLEGAVYNEQFFGPGTRLTVL.

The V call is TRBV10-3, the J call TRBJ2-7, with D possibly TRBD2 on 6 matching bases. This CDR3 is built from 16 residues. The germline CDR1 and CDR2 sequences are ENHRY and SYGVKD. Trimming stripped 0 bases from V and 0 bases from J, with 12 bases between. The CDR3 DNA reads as TGTGCCATCAGTGAGTCGCGGGGCCCCTTCTCCTACGAGCAGTACTTC. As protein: CAISESRGPFSYEQYF.

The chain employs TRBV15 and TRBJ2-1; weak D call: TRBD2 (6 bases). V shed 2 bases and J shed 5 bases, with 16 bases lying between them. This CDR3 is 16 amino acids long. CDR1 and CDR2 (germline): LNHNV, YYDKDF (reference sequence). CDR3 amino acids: CATSRPFSGNNNEQFF. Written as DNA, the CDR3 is TGTGCCACCAGCAGACCCTTTAGCGGAAACAACAATGAGCAGTTCTTC.

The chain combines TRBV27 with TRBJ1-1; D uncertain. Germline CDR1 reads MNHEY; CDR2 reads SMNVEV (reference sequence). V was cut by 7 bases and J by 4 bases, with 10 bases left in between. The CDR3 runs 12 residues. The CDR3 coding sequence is TGTGCCAGCACCGACGGGTTCACTGAAGCTTTCTTT. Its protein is CASTDGFTEAFF.

DNA for the CDR3: TGTGCCAGCAGTTTTTCCCCAGGGTATAAGGATGGCTACACCTTC. Translation gives CASSFSPGYKDGYTF. J is TRBJ1-2 and V is TRBV27; weak D call: TRBD1 (5 bases). CDR1 is MNHEY, CDR2 SMNVEV, per germline (reference sequence). The CDR3 loop spans 15 amino acids. V lost 3 bases to trimming and J lost 6 bases, with 17 bases between them.

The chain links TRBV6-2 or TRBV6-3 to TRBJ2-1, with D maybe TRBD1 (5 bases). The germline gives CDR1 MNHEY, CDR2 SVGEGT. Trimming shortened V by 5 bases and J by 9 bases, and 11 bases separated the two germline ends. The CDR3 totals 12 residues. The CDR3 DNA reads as TGTGCCAGCAGTCTGACAGTACTTGAGCAGTTCTTC. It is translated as CASSLTVLEQFF.

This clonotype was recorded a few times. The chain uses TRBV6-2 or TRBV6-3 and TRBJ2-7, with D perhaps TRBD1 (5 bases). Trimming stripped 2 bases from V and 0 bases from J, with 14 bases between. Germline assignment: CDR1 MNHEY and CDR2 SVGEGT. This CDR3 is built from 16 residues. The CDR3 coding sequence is TGTGCCAGCAGTTACCCTCAGGACAAGTACTCCTACGAGCAGTACTTC. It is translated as CASSYPQDKYSYEQYF.

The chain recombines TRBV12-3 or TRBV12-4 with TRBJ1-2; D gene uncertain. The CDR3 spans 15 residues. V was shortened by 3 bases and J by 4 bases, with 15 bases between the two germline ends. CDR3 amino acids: CASSFDAADRYGYTF. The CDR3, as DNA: TGTGCCAGCAGTTTTGATGCAGCTGACCGCTATGGCTACACCTTC.

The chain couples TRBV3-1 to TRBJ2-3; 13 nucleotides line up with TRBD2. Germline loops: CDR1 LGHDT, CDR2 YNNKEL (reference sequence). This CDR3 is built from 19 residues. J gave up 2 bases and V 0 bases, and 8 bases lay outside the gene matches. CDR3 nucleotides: TGTGCCAGCAGCCAAGATAGCGGACTAGCGGGAGACTACACAGATACGCAGTATTTT. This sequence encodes CASSQDSGLAGDYTDTQYF.

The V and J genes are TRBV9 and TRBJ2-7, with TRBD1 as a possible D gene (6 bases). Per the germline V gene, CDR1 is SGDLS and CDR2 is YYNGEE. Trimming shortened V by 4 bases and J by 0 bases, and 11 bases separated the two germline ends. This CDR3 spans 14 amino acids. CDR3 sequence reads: CASSPGDISYEQYF. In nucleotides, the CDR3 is TGTGCCAGCAGCCCCGGGGACATCTCCTACGAGCAGTACTTC. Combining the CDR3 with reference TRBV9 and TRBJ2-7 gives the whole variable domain DSGVTQTPKHLITATGQRVTLRCSPRSGDLSVYWYQQSLDQGLQFLIQYYNGEERAKGNILERFSAQQFPDLHSELNLSSLELGDSALYFCASSPGDISYEQYFGPGTRLTVT.

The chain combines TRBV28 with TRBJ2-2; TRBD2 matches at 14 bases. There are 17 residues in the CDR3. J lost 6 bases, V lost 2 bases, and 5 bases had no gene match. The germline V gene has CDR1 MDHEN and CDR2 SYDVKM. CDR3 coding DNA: TGTGCCAGCAGTTTAAGACTAGCGGGAGGGCCGGCCGGGGAGCTGTTTTTT. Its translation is CASSLRLAGGPAGELFF.

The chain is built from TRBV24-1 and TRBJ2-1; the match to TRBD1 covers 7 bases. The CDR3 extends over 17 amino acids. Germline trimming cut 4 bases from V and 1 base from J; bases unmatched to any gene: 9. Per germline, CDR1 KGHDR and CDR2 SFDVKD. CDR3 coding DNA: TGTGCCACCAGTGACCCACCCGACAGGGCGTCCTACAATGAGCAGTTCTTC. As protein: CATSDPPDRASYNEQFF.

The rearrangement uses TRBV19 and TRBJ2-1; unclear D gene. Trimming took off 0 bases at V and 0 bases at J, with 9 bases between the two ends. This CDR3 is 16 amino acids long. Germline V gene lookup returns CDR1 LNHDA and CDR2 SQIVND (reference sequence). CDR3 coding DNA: TGTGCCAGTAGTATAGATGACTTAAACTCCTACAATGAGCAGTTCTTC. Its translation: CASSIDDLNSYNEQFF. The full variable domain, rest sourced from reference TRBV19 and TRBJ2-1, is DGGITQSPKYLFRKEGQNVTLSCEQNLNHDAMYWYRQDPGQGLRLIYYSQIVNDFQKGDIAEGYSVSREKKESFPLTVTSAQKNPTAFYLCASSIDDLNSYNEQFFGPGTRLTVL.